Listed below are T cell receptor beta chains from one sample, sequenced in a study of STAT5B mutations in CD4+ large granular lymphocyte leukemia. TCRdb's copy holds only in-frame clones and misses some; the assay was immunoSEQ multiplex PCR. This sample has 20,000 to 25,000 clones, with about 70% found just once. The sequencing input was CD4+ T cells from blood buffy coats. The receptors derive from a human donor in good health. Both conserved end residues are part of each CDR3. A D gene is named only where the DNA matches it firmly. The size of a clone is reported for some rows only, either as once, few or many, or as a class for expanded clones.

v_call: TRBV7-2; clone_size: few; d_call: TRBD2; j_call: TRBJ2-3; cdr3_aa: CASKSGRARTDTQYF; cdr3_nt: TGTGCCAGCAAGAGCGGGAGGGCTCGCACAGATACGCAGTATTTT
v_call: TRBV7-8; clone_size: .; d_call: .; j_call: TRBJ2-1; cdr3_aa: CASSPRRGSGDNEQFF; cdr3_nt: TGTGCCAGCAGCCCTCGGAGGGGCAGTGGGGACAATGAGCAGTTCTTC
v_call: TRBV5-6; clone_size: .; d_call: TRBD1; j_call: TRBJ1-2; cdr3_aa: CASSKFRDSISLIYGYTF; cdr3_nt: TGTGCCAGCAGCAAATTCCGGGACAGCATTTCGCTCATCTATGGCTACACCTTC
v_call: TRBV5-1; clone_size: .; d_call: .; j_call: TRBJ1-2; cdr3_aa: CASSLGYGYTF; cdr3_nt: TGCGCCAGCAGCCTCGGATATGGCTACACCTTC
v_call: TRBV5-1; clone_size: .; d_call: .; j_call: TRBJ1-6; cdr3_aa: CASSAAGAGNSPLHF; cdr3_nt: TGCGCCAGCAGCGCGGCAGGGGCTGGGAATTCACCCCTCCACTTT
v_call: TRBV28; clone_size: .; d_call: .; j_call: TRBJ2-7; cdr3_aa: CASTSGTQSYEQYF; cdr3_nt: TGTGCCAGCACCTCCGGGACCCAATCCTACGAGCAGTACTTC
v_call: TRBV11-3; clone_size: .; d_call: .; j_call: TRBJ2-2; cdr3_aa: CASSLDYANTGELFF; cdr3_nt: TGTGCCAGCAGCTTAGACTACGCGAACACCGGGGAGCTGTTTTTT
v_call: TRBV7-9; clone_size: .; d_call: .; j_call: TRBJ1-6; cdr3_aa: CASSSRGASNSPLHF; cdr3_nt: TGTGCCAGCAGCTCCAGGGGAGCCTCTAATTCACCCCTCCACTTT
v_call: TRBV4-2; clone_size: .; d_call: TRBD1; j_call: TRBJ2-5; cdr3_aa: CASSHLDRAGETQYF; cdr3_nt: TGTGCCAGCAGCCATCTAGACAGGGCTGGAGAGACCCAGTACTTC
v_call: TRBV11-3; clone_size: .; d_call: TRBD2; j_call: TRBJ2-7; cdr3_aa: CASSPGLATEQYF; cdr3_nt: TGTGCCAGCAGTCCAGGACTAGCGACCGAGCAGTACTTC
v_call: TRBV29-1; clone_size: .; d_call: .; j_call: TRBJ2-7; cdr3_aa: CSVGDTSSYEQYF; cdr3_nt: TGCAGCGTTGGTGACACCAGCTCCTACGAGCAGTACTTC
v_call: TRBV5-1; clone_size: few; d_call: .; j_call: TRBJ2-2; cdr3_aa: CASSLGQGMGELFF; cdr3_nt: TGCGCCAGCAGCCTAGGCCAGGGGATGGGGGAGCTGTTTTTT
v_call: TRBV9; clone_size: .; d_call: TRBD1; j_call: TRBJ2-7; cdr3_aa: CASSARDSFSEQYF; cdr3_nt: TGTGCCAGCAGCGCTCGGGACAGTTTTAGCGAGCAGTACTTC
v_call: TRBV30; clone_size: .; d_call: TRBD1; j_call: TRBJ1-5; cdr3_aa: CAWGQGDNQPQHF; cdr3_nt: TGTGCCTGGGGACAGGGCGACAATCAGCCCCAGCATTTT
v_call: TRBV7-2; clone_size: .; d_call: .; j_call: TRBJ2-3; cdr3_aa: CASSLAGRSDTQYF; cdr3_nt: TGTGCCAGCAGCTTAGCGGGTAGATCAGATACGCAGTATTTT
v_call: TRBV5-1; clone_size: .; d_call: .; j_call: TRBJ2-1; cdr3_aa: CASSSGDSYNEQFF; cdr3_nt: TGCGCCAGCAGCTCGGGGGACAGTTACAATGAGCAGTTCTTC
v_call: TRBV28; clone_size: .; d_call: .; j_call: TRBJ2-6; cdr3_aa: CASSPHPGPRANVLTF; cdr3_nt: TGTGCCAGCAGTCCCCACCCGGGCCCTAGGGCCAACGTCCTGACTTTC
v_call: TRBV5-4; clone_size: .; d_call: TRBD2; j_call: TRBJ2-1; cdr3_aa: CASKSLAGTNEQFF; cdr3_nt: TGTGCCAGCAAGTCACTAGCGGGAACAAATGAGCAGTTCTTC
v_call: TRBV5-4; clone_size: .; d_call: .; j_call: TRBJ1-1; cdr3_aa: CASSLDSKNTEAFF; cdr3_nt: TGTGCCAGCAGCTTGGACAGCAAGAACACTGAAGCTTTCTTT
v_call: TRBV27; clone_size: .; d_call: TRBD2; j_call: TRBJ2-7; cdr3_aa: CATSSRGGRGGEQYF; cdr3_nt: TGTGCCACCAGCTCCCGGGGGGGGCGGGGTGGCGAGCAGTACTTC
v_call: TRBV6-6; clone_size: .; d_call: TRBD2; j_call: TRBJ2-7; cdr3_aa: CASSYRGDEQYF; cdr3_nt: TGTGCCAGCAGTTACCGGGGGGACGAGCAGTACTTC
v_call: TRBV9; clone_size: .; d_call: .; j_call: TRBJ1-2; cdr3_aa: CASSVAAGGGYGYTF; cdr3_nt: TGTGCCAGCAGCGTAGCGGCCGGGGGCGGCTATGGCTACACCTTC
v_call: TRBV4-2; clone_size: few; d_call: .; j_call: TRBJ2-3; cdr3_aa: CASSQQAAGNTDTQYF; cdr3_nt: TGTGCCAGCAGTCAGCAGGCGGCAGGGAACACAGATACGCAGTATTTT
v_call: TRBV19; clone_size: few; d_call: .; j_call: TRBJ2-2; cdr3_aa: CASSIASPVGTGELFF; cdr3_nt: TGTGCCAGTAGTATCGCATCCCCAGTGGGGACCGGGGAGCTGTTTTTT
v_call: TRBV28; clone_size: .; d_call: TRBD1; j_call: TRBJ2-4; cdr3_aa: CASSTRQGVGIQYF; cdr3_nt: TGTGCCAGCAGTACGCGACAGGGGGTGGGCATTCAGTACTTC
v_call: TRBV28; clone_size: .; d_call: .; j_call: TRBJ1-5; cdr3_aa: CASRRGGNQPQHF; cdr3_nt: TGTGCCAGCCGAAGGGGGGGCAATCAGCCCCAGCATTTT